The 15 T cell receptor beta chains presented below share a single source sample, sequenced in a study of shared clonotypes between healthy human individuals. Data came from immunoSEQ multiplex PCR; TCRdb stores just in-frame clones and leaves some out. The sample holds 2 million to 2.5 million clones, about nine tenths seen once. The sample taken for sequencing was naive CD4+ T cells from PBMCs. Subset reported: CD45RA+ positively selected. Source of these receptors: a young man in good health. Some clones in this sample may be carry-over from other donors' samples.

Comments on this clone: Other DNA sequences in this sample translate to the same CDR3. The CDR3 DNA reads TGTGCCAGCAGCTTTCGCGGGAGCTCCTACGAGCAGTACTTC. It yields the protein CASSFRGSSYEQYF. This chain uses TRBV5-6 with TRBJ2-7, with TRBD2 matching over 7 bases. The germline V gene encodes CDR1 SGHDT and CDR2 YYEEEE. The CDR3 runs to 14 residues. J lost 0 bases, V lost 2 bases, and 2 bases had no gene match.

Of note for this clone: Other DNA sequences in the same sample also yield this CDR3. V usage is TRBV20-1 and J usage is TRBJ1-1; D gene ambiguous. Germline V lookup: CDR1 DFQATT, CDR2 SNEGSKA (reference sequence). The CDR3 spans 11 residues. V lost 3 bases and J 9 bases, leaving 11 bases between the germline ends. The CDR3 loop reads CSASGNDKAFF. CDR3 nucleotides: TGCAGTGCTAGTGGGAATGATAAAGCTTTCTTT.

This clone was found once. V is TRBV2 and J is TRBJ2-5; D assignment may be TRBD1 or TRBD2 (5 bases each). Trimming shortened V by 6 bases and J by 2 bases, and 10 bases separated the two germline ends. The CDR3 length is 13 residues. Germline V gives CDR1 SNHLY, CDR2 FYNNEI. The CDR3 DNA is TGTGCCAGCAGGGGGGACGTTCAAGAGACCCAGTACTTC. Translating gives CASRGDVQETQYF.

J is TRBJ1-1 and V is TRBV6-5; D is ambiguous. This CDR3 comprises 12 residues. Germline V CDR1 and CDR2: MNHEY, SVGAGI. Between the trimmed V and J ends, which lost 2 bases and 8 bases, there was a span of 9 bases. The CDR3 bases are TGTGCCAGCAGTTACAATGGGGAAGAAGCTTTCTTT. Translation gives CASSYNGEEAFF.

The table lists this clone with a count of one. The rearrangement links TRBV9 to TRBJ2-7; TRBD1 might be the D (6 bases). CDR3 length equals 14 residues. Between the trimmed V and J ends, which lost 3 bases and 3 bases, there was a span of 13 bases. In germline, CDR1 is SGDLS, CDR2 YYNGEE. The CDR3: CASSAGHLGYEQYF. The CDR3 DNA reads TGTGCCAGCAGCGCGGGACACCTAGGCTACGAGCAGTACTTC. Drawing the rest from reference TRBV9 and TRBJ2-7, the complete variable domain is DSGVTQTPKHLITATGQRVTLRCSPRSGDLSVYWYQQSLDQGLQFLIQYYNGEERAKGNILERFSAQQFPDLHSELNLSSLELGDSALYFCASSAGHLGYEQYFGPGTRLTVT.

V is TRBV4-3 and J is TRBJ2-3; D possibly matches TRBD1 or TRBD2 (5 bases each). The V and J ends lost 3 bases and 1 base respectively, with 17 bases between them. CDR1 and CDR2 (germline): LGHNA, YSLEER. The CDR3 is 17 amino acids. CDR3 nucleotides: TGCGCCAGCAGCCAGGGACGGAGAAGGGGAGGCACAGATACGCAGTATTTT. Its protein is CASSQGRRRGGTDTQYF.

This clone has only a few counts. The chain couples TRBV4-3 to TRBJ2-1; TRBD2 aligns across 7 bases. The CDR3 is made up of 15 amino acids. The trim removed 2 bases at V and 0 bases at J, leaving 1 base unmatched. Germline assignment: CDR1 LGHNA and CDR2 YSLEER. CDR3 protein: CASSQSSGSYNEQFF. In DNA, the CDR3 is TGCGCCAGCAGCCAATCTAGCGGCTCCTACAATGAGCAGTTCTTC.

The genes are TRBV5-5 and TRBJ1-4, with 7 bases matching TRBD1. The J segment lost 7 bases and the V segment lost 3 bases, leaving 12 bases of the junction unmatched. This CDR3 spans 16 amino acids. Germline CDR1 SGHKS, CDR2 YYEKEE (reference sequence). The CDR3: CASSYDRAPMGEKLFF. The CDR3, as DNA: TGTGCCAGCAGCTATGACAGGGCCCCAATGGGTGAAAAACTGTTTTTT.

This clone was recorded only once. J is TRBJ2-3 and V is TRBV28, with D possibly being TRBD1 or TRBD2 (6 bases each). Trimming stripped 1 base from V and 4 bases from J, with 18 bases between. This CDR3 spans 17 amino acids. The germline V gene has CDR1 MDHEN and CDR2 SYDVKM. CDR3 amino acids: CASSLFWTEGGPDTQYF. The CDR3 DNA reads TGTGCCAGCAGTTTATTTTGGACGGAGGGGGGCCCAGATACGCAGTATTTT.

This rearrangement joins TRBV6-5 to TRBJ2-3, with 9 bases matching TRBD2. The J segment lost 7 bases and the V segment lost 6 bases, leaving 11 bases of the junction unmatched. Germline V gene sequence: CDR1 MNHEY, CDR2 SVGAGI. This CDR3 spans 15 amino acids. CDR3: CASRNRAGGPHTQYF. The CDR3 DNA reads TGTGCCAGCAGAAACCGGGCGGGAGGGCCACATACGCAGTATTTT.

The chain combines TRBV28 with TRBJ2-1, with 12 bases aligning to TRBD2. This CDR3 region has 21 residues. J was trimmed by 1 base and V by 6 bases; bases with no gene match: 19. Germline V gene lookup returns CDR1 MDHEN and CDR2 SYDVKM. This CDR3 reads CASSHQGLAGNPSGSYNEQFF. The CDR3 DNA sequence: TGTGCCAGCAGCCATCAAGGACTAGCGGGAAATCCCTCCGGGTCCTACAATGAGCAGTTCTTC. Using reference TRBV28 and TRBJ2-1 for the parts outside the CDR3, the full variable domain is DVKVTQSSRYLVKRTGEKVFLECVQDMDHENMFWYRQDPGLGLRLIYFSYDVKMKEKGDIPEGYSVSREKKERFSLILESASTNQTSMYLCASSHQGLAGNPSGSYNEQFFGPGTRLTVL.

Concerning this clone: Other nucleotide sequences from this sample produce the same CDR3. CDR3 DNA sequence: TGCGCCAGCAGCGCTCAGGGAGATACGCAGTATTTT. Residues: CASSAQGDTQYF. The rearrangement uses TRBV5-1 and TRBJ2-3; a possible D gene is TRBD1 (5 bases). This CDR3 comprises 12 residues. The germline V gene has CDR1 SGHRS and CDR2 YFSETQ. V lost 4 bases and J lost 5, with 8 bases in between.

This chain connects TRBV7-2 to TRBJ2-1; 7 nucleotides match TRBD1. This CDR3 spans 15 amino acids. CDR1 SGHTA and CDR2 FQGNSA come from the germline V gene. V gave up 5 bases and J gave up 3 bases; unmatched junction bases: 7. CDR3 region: CASSPLRGRYNEQFF. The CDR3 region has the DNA TGTGCCAGCAGCCCCCTAAGGGGGCGCTACAATGAGCAGTTCTTC.

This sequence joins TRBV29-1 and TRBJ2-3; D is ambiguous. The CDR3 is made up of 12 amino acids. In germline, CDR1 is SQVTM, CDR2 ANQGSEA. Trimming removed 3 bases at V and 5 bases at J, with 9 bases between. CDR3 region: CSVELTQDTQYF. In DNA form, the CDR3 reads TGCAGCGTTGAGCTTACGCAAGATACGCAGTATTTT.

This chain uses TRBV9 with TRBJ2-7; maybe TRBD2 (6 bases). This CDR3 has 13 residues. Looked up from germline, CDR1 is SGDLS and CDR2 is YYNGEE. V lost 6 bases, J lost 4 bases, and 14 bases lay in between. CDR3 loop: CASNPSGLYEQYF. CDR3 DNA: TGTGCCAGCAATCCCAGCGGGCTGTACGAGCAGTACTTC. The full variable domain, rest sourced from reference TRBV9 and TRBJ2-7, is DSGVTQTPKHLITATGQRVTLRCSPRSGDLSVYWYQQSLDQGLQFLIQYYNGEERAKGNILERFSAQQFPDLHSELNLSSLELGDSALYFCASNPSGLYEQYFGPGTRLTVT.